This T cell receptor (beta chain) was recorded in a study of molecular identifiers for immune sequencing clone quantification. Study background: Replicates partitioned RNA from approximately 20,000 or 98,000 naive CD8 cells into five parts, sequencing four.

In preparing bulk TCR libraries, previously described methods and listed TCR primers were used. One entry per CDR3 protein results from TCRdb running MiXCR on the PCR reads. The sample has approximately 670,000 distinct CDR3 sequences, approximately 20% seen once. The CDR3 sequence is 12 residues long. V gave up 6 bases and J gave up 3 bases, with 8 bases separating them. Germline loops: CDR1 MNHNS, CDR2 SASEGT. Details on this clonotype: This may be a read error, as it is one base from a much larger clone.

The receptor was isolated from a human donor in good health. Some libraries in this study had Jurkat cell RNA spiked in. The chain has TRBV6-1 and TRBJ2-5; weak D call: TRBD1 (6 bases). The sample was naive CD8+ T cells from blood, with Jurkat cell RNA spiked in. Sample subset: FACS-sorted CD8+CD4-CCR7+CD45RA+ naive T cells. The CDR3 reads CASRGAEETQYF. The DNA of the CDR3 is TGTGCCAGCAGGGGGGCAGAAGAGACCCAGTACTTC.